One sample yielded the 32 T cell receptor beta chains listed below, sequenced in a study of blood T cell repertoires in COVID-19. Assay used: immunoSEQ multiplex PCR; TCRdb lists only in-frame clones, some missing. The sample consists of 150,000 to 200,000 clones, nearly 80% of them appearing once. Specimen: peripheral blood. The receptors shown here come from a woman older than 75 with acute or convalescent COVID-19.

This chain connects TRBV6-6 to TRBJ2-1; 8 positions agree with TRBD2. The CDR3 consists of 15 residues. Per germline, CDR1 MNHNY and CDR2 SVGAGI (reference sequence). V dropped 2 bases and J dropped 2; count of bases not matched to a gene: 2. The CDR3 here is CASSYPAGAYNEQFF. CDR3 sequence (DNA): TGTGCCAGCAGTTACCCAGCGGGAGCCTACAATGAGCAGTTCTTC.

The chain employs TRBV30 and TRBJ2-1; 10 bases are shared with TRBD2. Germline V gene sequence: CDR1 GTSNPN, CDR2 SVGIG (reference sequence). There are 14 residues in the CDR3. Trimming removed 7 bases from V and 7 bases from J; junction bases left unmatched: 10. This CDR3 is CASSAGGPLNEQFF. In DNA form, the CDR3 reads TGTGCCTCTTCAGCGGGAGGGCCTCTAAATGAGCAGTTCTTC.

The CDR3 DNA reads TGTGCCAGCAGCCTGACTAGCACCGGGGAGCTGTTTTTT. Its protein product is CASSLTSTGELFF. The genes are TRBV6-5 and TRBJ2-2, with TRBD2 as a possible D gene (6 bases). Trimming removed 6 bases at V and 4 bases at J, with 9 bases between. This CDR3 has 13 amino acids. Germline V CDR1 and CDR2: MNHEY, SVGAGI.

The V gene is TRBV28, the J gene TRBJ1-6; TRBD1 is a possible D gene (6 bases). The CDR3 runs to 15 residues. V was cut by 6 bases and J by 5 bases, with 14 bases left in between. The germline CDR1 and CDR2 sequences are MDHEN and SYDVKM. CDR3 nucleotide sequence: TGTGCCAGCAGGGGAGAGGGGGTCGATAATTCACCCCTCCACTTT. It translates to CASRGEGVDNSPLHF.

The chain links TRBV28 to TRBJ2-7; 9 nucleotides agree with TRBD1. From germline, CDR1 is MDHEN and CDR2 SYDVKM. There are 14 residues in the CDR3. J lost 1 base, V lost 7 bases, and 5 bases had no gene match. CDR3 DNA sequence: TGTGCCAGCACCCCCGGGACAGGGTCCTACGAGCAGTACTTC. Its protein product is CASTPGTGSYEQYF.

The chain recombines TRBV28 with TRBJ1-5; D is undetermined. CDR1 and CDR2 (germline): MDHEN, SYDVKM. The ends were cut back, 5 bases at V and 5 bases at J, with 16 bases in the middle. The CDR3 loop spans 15 amino acids. The chain's CDR3 is CASSPALGGDQPQHF. CDR3 nucleotide sequence: TGTGCCAGCAGTCCGGCGTTGGGCGGGGATCAGCCCCAGCATTTT.

V usage is TRBV18 and J usage is TRBJ2-2; TRBD1 matches at 7 bases. Per the germline V gene, CDR1 is KGHSH and CDR2 is LQKENI. V shed 4 bases, J shed 1 base, and the junction held 15 bases outside the gene matches. CDR3 length: 19 residues. The CDR3 here is CASSLLQRGPSKNTGELFF. As DNA, the CDR3 is TGTGCCAGCTCACTCCTTCAAAGGGGGCCATCTAAGAACACCGGGGAGCTGTTTTTT.

The chain combines TRBV10-2 with TRBJ2-2; TRBD2 agrees at 9 bases. Germline CDR1 reads WSHSY; CDR2 reads SAAADI. This CDR3 comprises 15 residues. The V and J ends lost 6 bases and 7 bases, in that order; junction bases with no gene match: 9. Here the CDR3 DNA reads TGCGCCAGCAGATTGGGCGGGGGGGCCCACGGGGAGCTGTTTTTT. Protein: CASRLGGGAHGELFF.

The chain employs TRBV5-1 and TRBJ2-7; TRBD1 might be the D (5 bases). Trimming left V 1 base short and J 7 bases short, with 18 bases between. The CDR3 is made up of 15 amino acids. The V gene's germline CDR1 is SGHRS and CDR2 YFSETQ. CDR3 in amino acids: CASSLNAGSVEEQYF. DNA of the CDR3: TGCGCCAGCAGCTTGAACGCAGGGTCGGTGGAAGAGCAGTACTTC.

The chain combines TRBV2 with TRBJ1-1, with a weak D call TRBD1 (5 bases). Germline V gives CDR1 SNHLY, CDR2 FYNNEI. The CDR3 loop spans 12 amino acids. With 5 bases removed from V and 3 bases from J, the gap between germline ends came to 7 bases. The CDR3 region is CASSWGDTEAFF. The CDR3 coding sequence is TGTGCCAGCAGTTGGGGGGACACTGAAGCTTTCTTT.

V gene TRBV21-1 combines with J gene TRBJ2-1; TRBD1 is taken as the D call from the table, unchecked against the DNA. TRBV21-1 is recorded as a pseudogene. This CDR3 region has 16 residues. CDR3 bases: TGTGCCAGCAGCACTCCAAGACAGGGTCTTTTTAATGAGCAGTTCTTC. This sequence encodes CASSTPRQGLFNEQFF.

The chain combines TRBV5-1 with TRBJ2-5; 9 bases match TRBD2. J gave up 5 bases and V 7 bases, and 15 bases lay outside the gene matches. This CDR3 is 16 amino acids long. Germline V lookup: CDR1 SGHRS, CDR2 YFSETQ. For the CDR3, the DNA is TGCGCCAGCTCCCGGAGCGCGGGAGGGGGCCAGGAGACCCAGTACTTC. It codes for CASSRSAGGGQETQYF.

This chain joins TRBV25-1 and TRBJ2-2, with D perhaps TRBD2 (6 bases). The CDR3 runs 14 residues. V was shortened by 5 bases and J by 11 bases, with 18 bases between the two germline ends. Germline values: CDR1 MGHDK, CDR2 SYGVNS. In nucleotides, the CDR3 is TGTGCCAGCAGTAACCCCGGAGGGAGTCGAGAGCTGTTTTTT. It is translated as CASSNPGGSRELFF.

V gene TRBV27 combines with J gene TRBJ1-6; 7 bases are shared with TRBD1. This CDR3 is built from 14 residues. Germline CDR1 reads MNHEY; CDR2 reads SMNVEV (reference sequence). V dropped 5 bases and J dropped 7; count of bases not matched to a gene: 5. The CDR3 bases are TGTGCCAGCAGTCCTCCGGGACAGAATTCACCCCTCCACTTT. This sequence encodes CASSPPGQNSPLHF.

The V call is TRBV6-5, the J call TRBJ2-7; TRBD1 matches at 9 bases. The CDR3 runs 15 residues. Germline V gives CDR1 MNHEY, CDR2 SVGAGI. The V gene end was trimmed by 6 bases and the J gene end by 0 bases; junction bases not matched to a gene: 6. Here the CDR3 DNA reads TGTGCCAGCAGATGGGACAGGGCGGGCTCCTACGAGCAGTACTTC. It codes for CASRWDRAGSYEQYF.

The chain is built from TRBV29-1 and TRBJ1-2; tentatively, D is TRBD1 (6 bases). Per germline, CDR1 SQVTM and CDR2 ANQGSEA. Trimming stripped 4 bases from V and 6 bases from J, with 18 bases between. This CDR3 has 14 amino acids. The CDR3 is CSVGFTGKTNGYTF. Here the CDR3 DNA reads TGCAGCGTTGGTTTTACAGGGAAAACGAATGGCTACACCTTC. Variable domain in full (rest from reference TRBV29-1 and TRBJ1-2): SAVISQKPSRDICQRGTSLTIQCQVDSQVTMMFWYRQQPGQSLTLIATANQGSEATYESGFVIDKFPISRPNLTFSTLTVSNMSPEDSSIYLCSVGFTGKTNGYTFGSGTRLTVV.

This clone has only a few counts. Here the CDR3 DNA reads TGTGCCAGCAGCCCCGGACAGGGAGGAAACACCATATATTTT. Protein: CASSPGQGGNTIYF. The chain links TRBV7-2 to TRBJ1-3; 8 bases are shared with TRBD1. Losses at the gene ends were 5 bases for V and 4 bases for J; bases not matched to a gene: 4. Germline V CDR1 and CDR2: SGHTA, FQGNSA. The CDR3 is 14 amino acids.

The chain combines TRBV30 with TRBJ1-2; D is possibly TRBD1 (5 bases). Germline loops: CDR1 GTSNPN, CDR2 SVGIG (reference sequence). Trimming stripped 0 bases from V and 1 base from J, with 12 bases between. The CDR3 contains 15 residues. The chain's CDR3 is CAWSVAGGSNYGYTF. The DNA of the CDR3 is TGTGCCTGGAGTGTGGCGGGGGGGAGTAACTATGGCTACACCTTC.

The chain couples TRBV24-1 to TRBJ2-2; TRBD1 agrees at 10 bases. CDR3 length equals 17 residues. Per the germline V gene, CDR1 is KGHDR and CDR2 is SFDVKD. V lost 3 bases to trimming and J lost 4 bases; unmatched junction nucleotides: 7. This CDR3 is CATSDAGTGETTGELFF. CDR3 DNA sequence: TGTGCCACCAGTGATGCCGGGACAGGGGAGACCACCGGGGAGCTGTTTTTT.

The chain joins TRBV5-1 to TRBJ2-7; TRBD2 agrees at 13 bases. The V gene's germline CDR1 is SGHRS and CDR2 YFSETQ. The CDR3 is 16 residues long. V lost 3 bases to trimming and J lost 0 bases; unmatched junction nucleotides: 3. DNA for the CDR3: TGCGCCAGCAGCTCGGGACTAGCGGGGACCTCCTACGAGCAGTACTTC. It is translated as CASSSGLAGTSYEQYF.

This clone was counted once. This chain uses TRBV30 with TRBJ1-1, with 11 bases aligning to TRBD1. This CDR3 has 17 residues. Germline trimming cut 0 bases from V and 2 bases from J; bases unmatched to any gene: 8. Germline loops: CDR1 GTSNPN, CDR2 SVGIG (reference sequence). The CDR3 reads CAWSVPHGQGANTEAFF. CDR3 in DNA: TGTGCCTGGAGTGTACCCCACGGACAGGGGGCAAACACTGAAGCTTTCTTT. The variable domain in full, with the rest retrieved from reference TRBV30 and TRBJ1-1, is SQTIHQWPATLVQPVGSPLSLECTVEGTSNPNLYWYRQAAGRGLQLLFYSVGIGQISSEVPQNLSASRPQDRQFILSSKKLLLSDSGFYLCAWSVPHGQGANTEAFFGQGTRLTVV.

V usage is TRBV4-1 and J usage is TRBJ2-3; D possibly corresponds to TRBD1 (6 bases). The CDR3 has 16 amino acids. Germline values: CDR1 MGHRA, CDR2 YSYEKL. V was cut by 4 bases and J by 0 bases, with 14 bases left in between. CDR3 DNA sequence: TGCGCCAGCAGCCCTTTCACCAGGGGTAGCACAGATACGCAGTATTTT. Its translation: CASSPFTRGSTDTQYF.

This chain's CDR3 is CASSLWEGSQPQHF. DNA of the CDR3: TGTGCCAGCAGCTTGTGGGAGGGAAGTCAGCCCCAGCATTTT. V usage is TRBV5-5 and J usage is TRBJ1-5; D remains ambiguous. The CDR3 is made up of 14 amino acids. V lost 1 base and J 6 bases, leaving 11 bases between the germline ends. The germline CDR1 and CDR2 sequences are SGHKS and YYEKEE (reference sequence).

This clone was seen a single time. The V call is TRBV2, the J call TRBJ2-7; weak D call: TRBD1 (5 bases). V gave up 4 bases and J gave up 3 bases, with 10 bases separating them. Germline values: CDR1 SNHLY, CDR2 FYNNEI. The length of the CDR3 is 13 residues. The CDR3 DNA sequence: TGTGCCAGCAGTGGCTCTCAGGGCTACGAGCAGTACTTC. Amino acids: CASSGSQGYEQYF.

This rearrangement joins TRBV11-2 to TRBJ2-1; 8 bases fit TRBD2. V dropped 5 bases and J dropped 0; count of bases not matched to a gene: 3. This CDR3 is built from 15 residues. CDR1 is SGHAT, CDR2 FQNNGV, per germline. CDR3 residues: CASSRLASSYNEQFF. The CDR3 region has the DNA TGTGCCAGCAGCCGACTAGCGAGCTCCTACAATGAGCAGTTCTTC.

This clone was observed a single time. The genes are TRBV7-9 and TRBJ1-1; 7 bases fit TRBD1. The CDR3 spans 14 residues. The germline gives CDR1 SEHNR, CDR2 FQNEAQ (reference sequence). The J segment lost 1 base and the V segment lost 6 bases, leaving 5 bases of the junction unmatched. CDR3 amino acids: CASRPTGKNTEAFF. The CDR3 coding sequence is TGTGCCAGCAGACCGACAGGGAAGAACACTGAAGCTTTCTTT.

A single count supports this clone. V is TRBV4-1 and J is TRBJ2-3; TRBD2 matches at 11 bases. Germline CDR1 is MGHRA and CDR2 is YSYEKL. The J segment lost 6 bases and the V segment lost 5 bases, leaving 16 bases of the junction unmatched. The CDR3 runs 18 residues. The CDR3 DNA reads TGCGCCAGCAGCTGGACGGGGCGGCCTAGCGGGGGGAAGGATACGCAGTATTTT. Protein product: CASSWTGRPSGGKDTQYF.

The rearrangement links TRBV7-8 to TRBJ2-1, with D maybe TRBD1 (6 bases). This CDR3 is 14 amino acids long. The germline gives CDR1 SGHVS, CDR2 FQNEAQ. Deletions cut 2 bases from V and 5 bases from J, with 10 bases between. CDR3 amino acids: CASSLLQGDNEQFF. For the CDR3, the DNA is TGTGCCAGCAGCTTATTACAGGGAGACAATGAGCAGTTCTTC.

The rearrangement joins TRBV5-1 to TRBJ1-3; perhaps TRBD1 as D (5 bases). V lost 4 bases and J lost 4, with 15 bases in between. Germline V gene sequence: CDR1 SGHRS, CDR2 YFSETQ. The CDR3 runs to 15 residues. The CDR3 reads CASSITGLVGNTIYF. CDR3 bases: TGCGCCAGCAGCATTACAGGATTAGTCGGAAACACCATATATTTT.

The rearrangement uses TRBV5-5 and TRBJ2-7, with D possibly TRBD1 on 5 matching bases. V lost 4 bases and J 4 bases, leaving 9 bases between the germline ends. Germline-derived CDR1 and CDR2 are SGHKS and YYEKEE (reference sequence). The CDR3 contains 12 residues. The CDR3 sequence is CASSPQGYEQYF. Written as DNA, the CDR3 is TGTGCCAGCAGCCCCCAGGGTTACGAGCAGTACTTC.

The chain carries TRBV11-2 and TRBJ2-5, with 9 bases that match TRBD1. CDR1 SGHAT and CDR2 FQNNGV come from the germline V gene. The CDR3 length is 17 residues. V dropped 2 bases and J dropped 4; count of bases not matched to a gene: 11. Here the CDR3 reads CASSLPPTGTGRETQYF. Written as DNA, the CDR3 is TGTGCCAGCAGCTTACCCCCCACCGGGACAGGGAGAGAGACCCAGTACTTC.

This clone showed up just a few times. This chain joins TRBV14 and TRBJ2-1; 10 nucleotides agree with TRBD2. CDR1 and CDR2 from the germline V gene are SGHDN and FVKESK. Trimming cost V 0 bases and J 2 bases; bases outside gene matches: 4. The length of the CDR3 is 17 residues. CDR3 in DNA: TGTGCCAGCAGCCAAGATATAAGCGGGAGGGCCTACAATGAGCAGTTCTTC. This codes for CASSQDISGRAYNEQFF.